A single sample is the source of the 9 T cell receptor beta chains below, sequenced in a study of PD-1 blockade in classical Hodgkin lymphoma. Only in-frame clones appear in the TCRdb table, and some are missing; sequencing was by immunoSEQ multiplex PCR. Of tens of thousands of clones in the sample, roughly nine tenths were seen once. Time point defined: cycle 4 day 1 (C4D1), after more than five weeks of nivolumab. Each patient relapsed following autologous stem cell transplantation, and prior brentuximab vedotin exposure differed. The material sequenced was peripheral blood mononuclear cells (PBMCs), taken before the fourth cycle of nivolumab. The receptors come from a human donor with classical Hodgkin lymphoma.

The chain is built from TRBV6-1 and TRBJ1-3, with D possibly matching TRBD1 (5 bases). The CDR3 loop spans 14 amino acids. Per germline, CDR1 MNHNS and CDR2 SASEGT. Trimming left V 5 bases short and J 3 bases short, with 11 bases between. The DNA of the CDR3 is TGTGCCAGCAGTTGGGGCGCGGGTGGAAACACCATATATTTT. Translated: CASSWGAGGNTIYF.

V gene TRBV6-1 combines with J gene TRBJ2-1; D gene unclear. The CDR3 has 13 amino acids. CDR1 is MNHNS and CDR2 is SASEGT in the germline V gene. The ends were cut back, 4 bases at V and 6 bases at J, with 10 bases in the middle. Here the CDR3 DNA reads TGTGCCAGCAGTGCCCGGGTCCTCAATGAGCAGTTCTTC. Residues: CASSARVLNEQFF.

The chain has TRBV7-9 and TRBJ1-1; unclear D gene. The V gene lost 1 base and the J gene lost 1 base, with 7 bases spanning the gap. From germline, CDR1 is SEHNR and CDR2 FQNEAQ (reference sequence). There are 14 residues in the CDR3. The CDR3: CASSLGASNTEAFF. The CDR3 region has the DNA TGTGCCAGCAGCTTAGGGGCGTCGAACACTGAAGCTTTCTTT.

This chain connects TRBV2 to TRBJ2-7; D uncertain. Trimming shortened V by 5 bases and J by 4 bases, and 18 bases separated the two germline ends. Germline CDR1 reads SNHLY; CDR2 reads FYNNEI. The length of the CDR3 is 15 residues. CDR3 sequence (DNA): TGTGCCAGCAGTCCTTTGAAGGCCTGGGCGTACGAGCAGTACTTC. Protein: CASSPLKAWAYEQYF.

The chain uses TRBV7-9 and TRBJ2-3; D might be TRBD1 (7 bases). Per the germline V gene, CDR1 is SEHNR and CDR2 is FQNEAQ (reference sequence). This CDR3 comprises 15 residues. Between the trimmed V and J ends, which lost 5 bases and 1 base, there was a span of 13 bases. CDR3 residues: CASSPQGGGTDTQYF. DNA of the CDR3: TGTGCCAGCAGCCCCCAGGGGGGTGGCACAGATACGCAGTATTTT.

The chain links TRBV27 to TRBJ2-1, with D perhaps TRBD2 (5 bases). Germline loops: CDR1 MNHEY, CDR2 SMNVEV (reference sequence). CDR3 length: 12 residues. V shed 5 bases and J shed 5 bases, with 7 bases lying between them. DNA for the CDR3: TGTGCCAGCAGTGGACTTGACAATGAGCAGTTCTTC. Its translation: CASSGLDNEQFF.

V gene TRBV2 combines with J gene TRBJ2-2; 8 bases are a match to TRBD2. Germline CDR1 and CDR2: SNHLY and FYNNEI. The CDR3 is made up of 16 amino acids. V trimming: 3 bases; J trimming: 3 bases; junction bases outside the gene matches: 6. CDR3 in amino acids: CASSELSGVDTGELFF. In DNA, the CDR3 is TGTGCCAGCAGTGAGCTTAGCGGGGTGGACACCGGGGAGCTGTTTTTT.

This chain connects TRBV5-4 to TRBJ2-3; 9 bases are shared with TRBD2. The germline V gene has CDR1 SGHNT and CDR2 YYREEE (reference sequence). V shed 0 bases and J 6 bases; nucleotides not matched to a gene: 8. The CDR3 length is 16 residues. The chain's CDR3 is CASSLEAGGRWDTQYF. CDR3 sequence (DNA): TGTGCCAGCAGCTTGGAGGCGGGGGGGCGATGGGATACGCAGTATTTT.

The chain is built from TRBV28 and TRBJ1-1; a weak D match, TRBD1 (5 bases). V dropped 2 bases and J dropped 2 bases, with 6 bases sitting between them. The germline V gene encodes CDR1 MDHEN and CDR2 SYDVKM. The CDR3 loop spans 13 amino acids. The CDR3 sequence is CASSLGTNTEAFF. In DNA form, the CDR3 reads TGTGCCAGCAGTTTAGGGACTAACACTGAAGCTTTCTTT.